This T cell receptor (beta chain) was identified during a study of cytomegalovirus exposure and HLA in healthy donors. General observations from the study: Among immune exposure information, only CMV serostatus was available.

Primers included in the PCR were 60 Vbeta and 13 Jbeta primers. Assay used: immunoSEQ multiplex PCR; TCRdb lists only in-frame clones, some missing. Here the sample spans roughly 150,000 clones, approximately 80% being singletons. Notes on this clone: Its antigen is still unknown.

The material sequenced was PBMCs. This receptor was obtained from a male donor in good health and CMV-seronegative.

The DNA for the CDR3 is TGTGCCAGCAGCTTGGCCGGACAGGTCTCCTACAATGAGCAGTTCTTC. Amino acids: CASSLAGQVSYNEQFF. The chain employs TRBV5-4 and TRBJ2-1; 7 bases agree with TRBD1. V lost 0 bases, J lost 0 bases, and 3 bases stayed unmatched. This CDR3 region has 16 residues. Germline lookup yields CDR1 SGHNT and CDR2 YYREEE (reference sequence).